This TCR beta chain was captured in a study of T cells in Graves' hyperthyroidism and ophthalmopathy. Overall study results and limits: Model-based prediction identified ophthalmopathy a median roughly 6.1 months prior to its onset.

The CDR3 extends over 16 amino acids. V trimming: 5 bases; J trimming: 2 bases; junction bases outside the gene matches: 8. The germline CDR1 and CDR2 sequences are DFQATT and SNEGSKA (reference sequence). This clonotype was seen many times. What it binds is unknown. Using RNA transcripts as the source, TCR beta CDR3 regions were amplified. RT-PCR in the first round (using the HTBI primer set) targeted the TCR CDR3. MiXCR, run by TCRdb on the multiplex PCR reads, gives a single entry per CDR3 protein. Of roughly 49,000 distinct CDR3 sequences listed, approximately 58% are singletons. Graves' hyperthyroidism showing no ophthalmopathy progression within 18 months was considered stable. Every diagnosis used clinical symptoms, serum thyroxine and TRAb, thyroid ultrasound and orbital computed tomography.

Source material: peripheral blood or thyroid tissue (not recorded which). The rearrangement links TRBV20-1 to TRBJ2-3; 12 nucleotides match TRBD2. This sequence originates from a man aged 18 to 30 with Graves' hyperthyroidism. DNA of the CDR3: TGCAGTGCTCAATTTAGGACTAGCGGGATCACAGATACGCAGTATTTT. As protein: CSAQFRTSGITDTQYF.